This TCR beta chain came from a study of T-cell reconstitution after alpha-beta-depleted transplantation in children. Preparing the TCRbeta library involved the use of unique molecular identifiers. Each CDR3 protein is one row after TCRdb ran MiXCR on the PCR reads. The table has more than 150,000 distinct CDR3 sequences, approximately 15% seen once; the top ten hold approximately 13%. This clonotype was counted only a few times. The source material was PBMCs from the stem cell graft donor, sampled from the stem cell graft. The sequence came from a human donor who donated a stem cell graft to a child with acute lymphoblastic leukemia.

The CDR3 is CASSYAGLTGDEQFF. CDR3 DNA: TGTGCCAGCAGTTACGCGGGGCTAACCGGGGATGAGCAGTTCTTC. The V call is TRBV6-5, the J call TRBJ2-1; TRBD2 might be the D (6 bases). CDR1 and CDR2 (germline): MNHEY, SVGAGI. V lost 2 bases to trimming and J lost 8 bases, with 16 bases between them. The CDR3 length is 15 residues.